These 9 T cell receptor beta chains were sequenced from one sample in a study of blood T cell repertoires in COVID-19. Sequencing was performed with immunoSEQ multiplex PCR; in TCRdb, only in-frame clones are kept and a portion is missing. The repertoire holds 29,000 or so clones, with roughly 80% as singletons. Sample: peripheral blood. These receptors came from an elderly man with active COVID-19.

V is TRBV7-2 and J is TRBJ1-3; a weak D match, TRBD1 (5 bases). The V gene's germline CDR1 is SGHTA and CDR2 FQGNSA. Trimming cost V 1 base and J 2 bases, with 9 bases left between them. The CDR3 has 15 residues. CDR3 nucleotides: TGTGCCAGCAGCTTAGTTCCCAGGGCTGGAAACACCATATATTTT. Protein product: CASSLVPRAGNTIYF.

Written as DNA, the CDR3 is TGTGCCAGCAGTGAAGGGAACAGGGGCGAGCAGTACTTC. This gives the protein CASSEGNRGEQYF. This chain joins TRBV6-1 and TRBJ2-7; TRBD1 agrees at 7 bases. Looked up from germline, CDR1 is MNHNS and CDR2 is SASEGT. Trimming removed 1 base from V and 6 bases from J; junction bases left unmatched: 3. The CDR3 covers 13 residues.

Here the CDR3 DNA reads TGTGCCAGCAGCCCCAGACAGGGACAAAATAACTATGGCTACACCTTC. Residues: CASSPRQGQNNYGYTF. The genes are TRBV4-2 and TRBJ1-2; 7 positions match TRBD1. Losses at the gene ends were 4 bases for V and 1 base for J; bases not matched to a gene: 9. Germline values: CDR1 LGHNA, CDR2 YNFKEQ. The CDR3 runs to 16 residues.

CDR3 residues: CASSRPGVNYGYTF. Here the CDR3 DNA reads TGTGCCAGCAGCAGGCCCGGGGTGAACTATGGCTACACCTTC. The V call is TRBV6-5, the J call TRBJ1-2, with unresolved D. CDR3 size: 14 residues. Germline CDR1 is MNHEY and CDR2 is SVGAGI. V lost 6 bases, J lost 2 bases, and 13 bases lay in between.

V gene TRBV27 combines with J gene TRBJ1-3; no clear D gene. Per the germline V gene, CDR1 is MNHEY and CDR2 is SMNVEV (reference sequence). The CDR3 has 14 amino acids. The germline V and J ends were trimmed by 4 bases and 0 bases, with 7 bases remaining between them. DNA of the CDR3: TGTGCCAGCAGTTCAAGGAGCTCTGGAAACACCATATATTTT. Residues: CASSSRSSGNTIYF.

V usage is TRBV7-2 and J usage is TRBJ2-5; D might be TRBD2 (6 bases). The CDR3 length is 16 residues. From germline, CDR1 is SGHTA and CDR2 FQGNSA. V was cut by 1 base and J by 1 base, with 13 bases left in between. The DNA for the CDR3 is TGTGCCAGCAGCTTAGAGGCCCAGCGGGTCCAAGAGACCCAGTACTTC. It specifies CASSLEAQRVQETQYF.

This chain joins TRBV30 and TRBJ1-6; D unclear. Per germline, CDR1 GTSNPN and CDR2 SVGIG (reference sequence). CDR3 length: 16 residues. With 1 base removed from V and 4 bases from J, the gap between germline ends came to 14 bases. The CDR3 sequence: CAWSASGARYNSPLHF. Written as DNA, the CDR3 is TGTGCCTGGAGTGCCAGTGGAGCCCGTTATAATTCACCCCTCCACTTT.

The chain joins TRBV28 to TRBJ2-1, with TRBD2 as a possible D gene (6 bases). The CDR3 runs 15 residues. CDR1 is MDHEN and CDR2 is SYDVKM in the germline V gene. The germline V and J ends were trimmed by 3 bases and 4 bases, with 13 bases remaining between them. CDR3 sequence: CASSLRRGQYNEQFF. The CDR3 nucleotides are TGTGCCAGCAGTTTGAGGCGGGGCCAGTACAATGAGCAGTTCTTC.

The V and J genes are TRBV18 and TRBJ2-7, with D possibly TRBD2 on 7 matching bases. Germline loops: CDR1 KGHSH, CDR2 LQKENI. There are 19 residues in the CDR3. V lost 6 bases to trimming and J lost 0 bases, with 27 bases between them. For the CDR3, the DNA is TGTGCCAGCTCTCGGGGGGCAGGGGCCGCGCGGGGGAGCTCCTACGAGCAGTACTTC. Amino acids: CASSRGAGAARGSSYEQYF.